These T cell receptor beta chains were read from a single sample in a study of cytomegalovirus exposure and HLA in healthy donors. Method: immunoSEQ multiplex PCR; TCRdb's copy keeps in-frame clones and lacks some. The top ten clones hold approximately 2% of a sample with around 300,000 clones, roughly 90% of them seen once. The material sequenced was PBMCs. These receptors were taken from a woman aged 18-30 years in good health and CMV-seronegative. Each CDR3 is given with its conserved first and last residue. D genes are given only for firm matches. Clone size is shown for a subset of rows, as once, few, many or a class of expanded clone.

V gene: TRBV29-1; CDR3 length: 16; D gene: TRBD2; clone size: NA; J gene: TRBJ2-3; CDR3 DNA: TGCAGCGTTGAATCCTCTAGCGGGGGGGAAGAAGATACGCAGTATTTT; CDR3 protein: CSVESSSGGEEDTQYF
V gene: TRBV7-2; CDR3 length: 15; D gene: NA; clone size: few; J gene: TRBJ2-3; CDR3 DNA: TGTGCCAGCAGCTTCCGTGGCCCAGGGGGGGATACGCAGTATTTT; CDR3 protein: CASSFRGPGGDTQYF
V gene: TRBV5-6; CDR3 length: 17; D gene: TRBD2; clone size: NA; J gene: TRBJ2-1; CDR3 DNA: TGTGCCAGCAGCCCGGGACTAGCGGGGGAGTCTTACAATGAGCAGTTCTTC; CDR3 protein: CASSPGLAGESYNEQFF
V gene: TRBV5-1; CDR3 length: 16; D gene: NA; clone size: NA; J gene: TRBJ1-6; CDR3 DNA: TGCGCCAGCAGCTTGGTCCCACAGTATTATTCCTCACCCCTCCACTTT; CDR3 protein: CASSLVPQYYSSPLHF
V gene: TRBV11-2; CDR3 length: 14; D gene: NA; clone size: NA; J gene: TRBJ1-2; CDR3 DNA: TGTGCCAGCAGCCCGACAGGTTTGAACTATGGCTACACCTTC; CDR3 protein: CASSPTGLNYGYTF
V gene: TRBV5-6; CDR3 length: 14; D gene: TRBD1; clone size: NA; J gene: TRBJ2-7; CDR3 DNA: TGTGCCAGCACCATTGGACAGGGATTTTACGAGCAGTACTTC; CDR3 protein: CASTIGQGFYEQYF
V gene: TRBV2; CDR3 length: 14; D gene: NA; clone size: NA; J gene: TRBJ2-7; CDR3 DNA: TGTGCCAGCAGAGCGGGCGGGTTCTCCTACGAGCAGTACTTC; CDR3 protein: CASRAGGFSYEQYF
V gene: TRBV28; CDR3 length: 16; D gene: NA; clone size: few; J gene: TRBJ2-5; CDR3 DNA: TGTGCCAGCAGTCCCATACAGGGATTTAGGCAAGAGACCCAGTACTTC; CDR3 protein: CASSPIQGFRQETQYF
V gene: TRBV5-4; CDR3 length: 16; D gene: TRBD2; clone size: NA; J gene: TRBJ2-7; CDR3 DNA: TGTGCCAGCAGCTTTCCGGGACTAGCGGGGAACTACGAGCAGTACTTC; CDR3 protein: CASSFPGLAGNYEQYF
V gene: TRBV19; CDR3 length: 14; D gene: TRBD2; clone size: NA; J gene: TRBJ2-1; CDR3 DNA: TGTGCCAGTACGAGTAGCGGGGCATACAATGAGCAGTTCTTC; CDR3 protein: CASTSSGAYNEQFF
V gene: TRBV6-6; CDR3 length: 16; D gene: NA; clone size: NA; J gene: TRBJ1-4; CDR3 DNA: TGTGCCAGCAGTTCTGGGCAGTCCAATGGTAATGAAAAACTGTTTTTT; CDR3 protein: CASSSGQSNGNEKLFF
V gene: TRBV30; CDR3 length: 14; D gene: NA; clone size: once; J gene: TRBJ2-2; CDR3 DNA: TGTGCCTGGAGTGTTCAGGGTACTGGCGGGGAGCTGTTTTTT; CDR3 protein: CAWSVQGTGGELFF
V gene: TRBV7-3; CDR3 length: 15; D gene: NA; clone size: NA; J gene: TRBJ2-1; CDR3 DNA: TGTGCCAGCAGCTCTAACGGGGGAGCCTACAATGAGCAGTTCTTC; CDR3 protein: CASSSNGGAYNEQFF
V gene: TRBV11-2; CDR3 length: 13; D gene: NA; clone size: few; J gene: TRBJ1-5; CDR3 DNA: TGTGCCAGCAGCTTTGGGGGGAATCAGCCCCAGCATTTT; CDR3 protein: CASSFGGNQPQHF
V gene: TRBV11-2; CDR3 length: 15; D gene: NA; clone size: NA; J gene: TRBJ2-5; CDR3 DNA: TGTGCCAGCAGCTCACCCGGTGGGGTAGCGGAGACCCAGTACTTC; CDR3 protein: CASSSPGGVAETQYF
V gene: TRBV10-2; CDR3 length: 12; D gene: NA; clone size: NA; J gene: TRBJ2-3; CDR3 DNA: TGCGCCAGCACCCCCCGGGGGGATACGCAGTATTTT; CDR3 protein: CASTPRGDTQYF
V gene: TRBV9; CDR3 length: 13; D gene: NA; clone size: NA; J gene: TRBJ1-2; CDR3 DNA: TGTGCCAGCAGCGCCCCAGGGTTTCATGGCTACACCTTC; CDR3 protein: CASSAPGFHGYTF
V gene: TRBV2; CDR3 length: 15; D gene: TRBD1; clone size: NA; J gene: TRBJ2-7; CDR3 DNA: TGTGCCAGCACCGCACTCGGACAGGCCTCTTCCGAGCAGTACTTC; CDR3 protein: CASTALGQASSEQYF
V gene: TRBV11-2; CDR3 length: 15; D gene: TRBD2; clone size: NA; J gene: TRBJ2-3; CDR3 DNA: TGTGCCAGCAAACTAGCGGGGGGGCCGGCAGATACGCAGTATTTT; CDR3 protein: CASKLAGGPADTQYF
V gene: TRBV29-1; CDR3 length: 15; D gene: TRBD1; clone size: NA; J gene: TRBJ1-1; CDR3 DNA: TGCAGCGTCCCCCGAAGGCAGGGGGCGGACACTGAAGCTTTCTTT; CDR3 protein: CSVPRRQGADTEAFF
V gene: TRBV6-1; CDR3 length: 17; D gene: NA; clone size: NA; J gene: TRBJ1-2; CDR3 DNA: TGTGCCAGCAGTGTACCGGCAGGCCGAGAACCTCACTATGGCTACACCTTC; CDR3 protein: CASSVPAGREPHYGYTF
V gene: TRBV5-1; CDR3 length: 15; D gene: TRBD1; clone size: NA; J gene: TRBJ1-2; CDR3 DNA: TGCGCCAGCAGCCCTAGACAGGGACAGATATCTGGCTACACCTTC; CDR3 protein: CASSPRQGQISGYTF
V gene: TRBV5-6; CDR3 length: 16; D gene: NA; clone size: NA; J gene: TRBJ2-2; CDR3 DNA: TGTGCCAGCAGCTTTCCCCGAGCCCGGGGCACCGGGGAGCTGTTTTTT; CDR3 protein: CASSFPRARGTGELFF
V gene: TRBV7-9; CDR3 length: 14; D gene: TRBD2; clone size: NA; J gene: TRBJ2-7; CDR3 DNA: TGTGCCAGCAGCTTCTCGGGGGGGTCCTACGAGCAGTACTTC; CDR3 protein: CASSFSGGSYEQYF